This is a list of T cell receptor beta chains from one sample in a study of vaccination and CD4 T cells after COVID-19. These receptors have no known antigen. TCRdb fed the PCR reads into MiXCR, producing one record per CDR3 protein. Among about 9,200 distinct CDR3 sequences listed, about 60% were seen once. The specimen was CD4+ T cells from blood, cultured in vitro. Receptors were obtained from a human donor who had recovered from COVID-19. The CDR3 runs from the conserved cysteine through the conserved F or W. The D gene is left open where the match is weak. Clone size is shown for a subset of rows, as once, few, many or a class of expanded clone.

>.|17|TRBJ1-3|TRBV2|.
TGTGCCAGCAGTGATTTCAGGGGCAGGGACGCTGGAAACACCATATATTTT
CASSDFRGRDAGNTIYF
>.|14|TRBJ2-3|TRBV24-1|.
TGTGCCACCAGTGGTTTGGGGCCGGGAGATACGCAGTATTTT
CATSGLGPGDTQYF
>.|13|TRBJ2-7|TRBV20-1|TRBD2
TGCAGTGCTAGCAGACTAGCGGGGCGGGAGCAGTACTTC
CSASRLAGREQYF
>.|12|TRBJ2-1|TRBV15|.
TGTGCCACCAGCAGAGAGGGGGATGAGCAGTTCTTC
CATSREGDEQFF
>.|15|TRBJ2-1|TRBV19|TRBD1
TGTGCCAGTATTAAGGACAGGAGCTCCTACAATGAGCAGTTCTTC
CASIKDRSSYNEQFF
>once|15|TRBJ1-2|TRBV5-4|TRBD1
TGTGCCAGCAGCTTGAGGACAGGGCCCAACTATGGCTACACCTTC
CASSLRTGPNYGYTF
>.|15|TRBJ1-2|TRBV6-2/TRBV6-3|.
TGTGCCAGCAGTTACGGGCAGGGATTTAACTATGGCTACACCTTC
CASSYGQGFNYGYTF
>.|13|TRBJ1-2|TRBV28|.
TGTGCCAGCAGTTTATCGGGGGCGCGCGGCTACACCTTC
CASSLSGARGYTF
>.|14|TRBJ1-1|TRBV20-1|.
TGCAGTGCAGGAATCTACAGGACGAACACTGAAGCTTTCTTT
CSAGIYRTNTEAFF
>few|11|TRBJ1-1|TRBV6-5|.
TGTGCCAGCAGTTACAGGGGTACAGCTTTCTTT
CASSYRGTAFF
>.|15|TRBJ1-5|TRBV7-9|TRBD1
TGTGCCAGCAGCTCAGGACAGGGAGGCAATCAGCCCCAGCATTTT
CASSSGQGGNQPQHF
>few|12|TRBJ1-1|TRBV20-1|TRBD1
TGCAGTGCCCAGGGACAGGAGGGTGAAGCTTTCTTT
CSAQGQEGEAFF
>few|14|TRBJ1-2|TRBV6-2/TRBV6-3|.
TGTGCCAGCAGTCCGGGACGGCGGACGGGAGGCTACACCTTC
CASSPGRRTGGYTF
>.|15|TRBJ1-3|TRBV7-2|.
TGTGCCAGCAGCTCTAGTTGGGGGGCTGGAAACACCATATATTTT
CASSSSWGAGNTIYF
>.|16|TRBJ2-2|TRBV7-2|.
TGTGCCAGCAGCGTCCGGGGGGCCAGCAACACCGGGGAGCTGTTTTTT
CASSVRGASNTGELFF
>.|16|TRBJ1-1|TRBV6-5|TRBD1
TGTGCCAGCAGTTTACTCCTGACAGGGGGGAACACTGAAGCTTTCTTT
CASSLLLTGGNTEAFF
>.|16|TRBJ2-3|TRBV5-4|.
TGTGCCAGCAGCCAGGGAGCCTCTTATATCACAGATACGCAGTATTTT
CASSQGASYITDTQYF
>.|14|TRBJ2-5|TRBV20-1|.
TGCAGTGCTAGAGCCCCGGGGGCGGCGGAGACCCAGTACTTC
CSARAPGAAETQYF
>.|11|TRBJ2-1|TRBV20-1|.
TGCAGTGCTGCCAGAAACAATGAGCAGTTCTTC
CSAARNNEQFF